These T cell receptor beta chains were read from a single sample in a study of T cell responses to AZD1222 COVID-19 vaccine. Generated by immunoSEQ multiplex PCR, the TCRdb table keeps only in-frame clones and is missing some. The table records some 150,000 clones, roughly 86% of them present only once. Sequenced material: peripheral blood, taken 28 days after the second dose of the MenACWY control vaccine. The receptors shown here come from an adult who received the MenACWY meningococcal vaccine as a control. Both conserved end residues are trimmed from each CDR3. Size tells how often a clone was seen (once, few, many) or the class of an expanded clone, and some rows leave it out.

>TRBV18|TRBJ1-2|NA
ASSPSSAGYGYT
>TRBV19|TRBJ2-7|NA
ASSPRDRTYEQY
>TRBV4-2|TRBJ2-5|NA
ASSQYWAGGGGETQY
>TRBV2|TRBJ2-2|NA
ASIERTVATGELF
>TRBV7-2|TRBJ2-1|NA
ASRAEWGLSYNEQF
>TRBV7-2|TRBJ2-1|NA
ASSPRVGSYNEQF
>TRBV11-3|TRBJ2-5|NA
ASSQTRGGGETQY
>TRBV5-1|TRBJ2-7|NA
ASSLGREGQEQY
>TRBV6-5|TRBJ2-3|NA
ASRDADSTDTQY
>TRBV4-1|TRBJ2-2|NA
ASSHPGTENTGELF
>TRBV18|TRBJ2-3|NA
ASSGDRTDTQY
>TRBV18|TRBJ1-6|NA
ASSPSYQQVGSPLH
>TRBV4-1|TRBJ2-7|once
ASSQPLAGGEQY
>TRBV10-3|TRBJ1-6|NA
AISERGPSDNSPLH
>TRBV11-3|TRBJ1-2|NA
ASSSGQGFGYT
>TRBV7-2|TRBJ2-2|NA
ASSLVAGGTGELF
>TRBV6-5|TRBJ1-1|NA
ASRNGQIYEAF
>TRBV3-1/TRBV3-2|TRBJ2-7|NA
ASSRTNYEQY
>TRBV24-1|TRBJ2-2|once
ATSASRAGTGELF
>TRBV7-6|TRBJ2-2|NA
ASSSTSGIDTGELF
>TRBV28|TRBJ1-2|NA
ASSSPTLHYGYT
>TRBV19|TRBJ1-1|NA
ASSIGTGEEAF
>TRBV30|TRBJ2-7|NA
AWARMGYEQY
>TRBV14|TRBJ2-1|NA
ASSQEFGTSGSEQF
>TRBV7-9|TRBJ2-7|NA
ASSLAGSSYEQY
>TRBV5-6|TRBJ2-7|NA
ASSRGLAAYEQY
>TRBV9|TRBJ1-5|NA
ASSVDSGNQPQH
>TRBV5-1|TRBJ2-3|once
ASSSGLAGGTDTQY
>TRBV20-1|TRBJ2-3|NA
SASPRGGLSTDTQY
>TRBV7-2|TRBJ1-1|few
ASSLLPGENTEAF
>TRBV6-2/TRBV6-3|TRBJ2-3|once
ASSKGGSTDTQY
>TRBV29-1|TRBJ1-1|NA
SVRTGARGEAF
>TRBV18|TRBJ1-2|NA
ASSQSDRNYGYT
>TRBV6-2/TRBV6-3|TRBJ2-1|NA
ASSARLAGYNEQF
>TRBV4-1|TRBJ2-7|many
ASSSLRDKSYEQY
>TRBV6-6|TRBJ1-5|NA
ASRYQGPGNQPQH
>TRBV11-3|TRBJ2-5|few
ASRVRTGEETQY
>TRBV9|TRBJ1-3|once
ASSRGPSSGNTIY
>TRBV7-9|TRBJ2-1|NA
ASSSRPALNEQF
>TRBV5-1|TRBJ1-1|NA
ASSLGTGETEAF
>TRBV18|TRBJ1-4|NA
ATSQGPGEKLF
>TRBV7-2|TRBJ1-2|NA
ASSAFGQGAGGYT
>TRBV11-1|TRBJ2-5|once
ASSFHSLNQETQY